The 3 T cell receptor beta chains in this list originate from one sample, sequenced in a study of T-cell memory formation after mild COVID-19. TCRdb re-called the 5' RACE reads with MiXCR, one entry per CDR3 protein. This table has roughly 300,000 distinct CDR3 sequences, around 8% appearing once. The specimen was PBMCs or a T cell subset sorted from them (not recorded which). The receptors derive from a man aged 18 to 29 who had mild COVID-19 (a few samples of this study predate the infection). Cell type and time point are not known.

The sample holds a few counts of this clonotype. This chain links TRBV3-1 with TRBJ2-3; TRBD2 agrees at 8 bases. V shed 1 base, J shed 14 bases, and the junction held 8 bases outside the gene matches. This CDR3 comprises 13 residues. Germline V gene sequence: CDR1 LGHDT, CDR2 YNNKEL (reference sequence). CDR3 loop: CASSQGWRGVGYF. The CDR3, as DNA: TGTGCCAGCAGCCAAGGATGGCGGGGGGTTGGGTATTTT.

This clonotype was seen ten or more times. J is TRBJ2-5 and V is TRBV12-3 or TRBV12-4; unclear D gene. This CDR3 is 14 amino acids long. Between the trimmed V and J ends, which lost 6 bases and 1 base, there was a span of 12 bases. The CDR3 loop is CASSPQRTQETQYF. CDR3 DNA: TGTGCCAGCAGCCCTCAAAGAACCCAAGAGACCCAGTACTTC.

This clonotype came up a few times. V usage is TRBV29-1 and J usage is TRBJ2-1; maybe TRBD2 (6 bases). Trimming removed 6 bases at V and 3 bases at J, with 15 bases between. Germline CDR1 is SQVTM and CDR2 is ANQGSEA. The CDR3 consists of 14 residues. CDR3 amino acids: CSVGGVDRYNEQFF. CDR3 DNA sequence: TGCAGCGTGGGCGGGGTCGATCGCTACAATGAGCAGTTCTTC.